The rows below give T cell receptor beta chains drawn from one sample of a study of early T cells in non-severe SARS-CoV-2 infection. A single record per CDR3 protein comes from TCRdb applying MiXCR to the 5' RACE reads. The sample has about 48,000 distinct CDR3 sequences; around 9.5% are singletons. Sequencing was performed on whole blood. These receptors were taken from an adult who was a healthcare worker with PCR-confirmed SARS-CoV-2 infection or an uninfected control (not recorded which). Both conserved end residues are part of each CDR3. The D gene is left open where the match is weak. Where a row states a size, it is once, few, many or the class of an expanded clone; other rows omit it.

>14|few|TRBD1|TRBJ2-7|TRBV29-1
TGCAGCGTCTTTCCGGGACAGGGCCCGGGTGAGCAGTACTTC
CSVFPGQGPGEQYF
>16|-|TRBD1|TRBJ2-2|TRBV4-1
TGCGCCAGCAGCCCATTTGGGACAGGGGCGGTCGGGGAGCTGTTTTTT
CASSPFGTGAVGELFF
>14|many|TRBD1|TRBJ2-5|TRBV27
TGTGCCAGCAGTTTCACAGGGGGCTCCGAGACCCAGTACTTC
CASSFTGGSETQYF
>14|many|-|TRBJ1-1|TRBV7-2
TGTGCCAGCAGCTTATACAGAATGAACACTGAAGCTTTCTTT
CASSLYRMNTEAFF
>14|-|-|TRBJ1-1|TRBV28
TGTGCCAGCAGTAACAGGGTGGAGGGCACTGAAGCTTTCTTT
CASSNRVEGTEAFF
>15|many|TRBD2|TRBJ2-1|TRBV27
TGTGCCAGCACCCTAGGACTAGCGGGAGGCGATGAGCAGTTCTTC
CASTLGLAGGDEQFF
>19|many|TRBD2|TRBJ2-1|TRBV11-2
TGTGCCAGCAGCTTAGATGGGACTAGCGGCCTGAGCTCCTACAATGAGCAGTTCTTC
CASSLDGTSGLSSYNEQFF
>15|many|-|TRBJ1-1|TRBV3-1
TGTGCCAGCAGACTCAGGGGTCACATGAACACTGAAGCTTTCTTT
CASRLRGHMNTEAFF
>12|many|-|TRBJ1-2|TRBV5-1
TGCGCCAGCAGCTTGGGAGACTATGGCTACACCTTC
CASSLGDYGYTF
>11|-|-|TRBJ2-7|TRBV29-1
TGCAGCGTCGCAGAGGGGGGGGAGCAGTACTTC
CSVAEGGEQYF
>13|-|-|TRBJ2-7|TRBV9
TGTGCCAGCAGCGTATCCGGAAGCTACGAGCAGTACTTC
CASSVSGSYEQYF
>16|-|-|TRBJ1-3|TRBV12-3/TRBV12-4
TGTGCCAGCAGTGGGGACCGACCGCACTCTGGAAACACCATATATTTT
CASSGDRPHSGNTIYF
>16|many|-|TRBJ2-3|TRBV5-1
TGCGCCAGCAGCCCGCGGGGCCCCGAAGGGAAAGATACGCAGTATTTT
CASSPRGPEGKDTQYF
>11|few|-|TRBJ2-1|TRBV29-1
TGCACCACAGGGTATCCTGGTGAGCAGTTCTTC
CTTGYPGEQFF
>15|many|TRBD2|TRBJ2-7|TRBV7-2
TGTGCCAGCAGCTTAGGCTGGCGGGAGATCCACGAGCAGTACTTC
CASSLGWREIHEQYF
>15|-|-|TRBJ2-2|TRBV3-1
TGTGCCAGCAGCAGGGGAACAGTAGTCACCGGGGAGCTGTTTTTT
CASSRGTVVTGELFF
>15|many|-|TRBJ1-1|TRBV28
TGTGCCACCCTGAGGGACGGAGGAACGGGCGTCGAAGCTTTCTTT
CATLRDGGTGVEAFF
>11|-|-|TRBJ2-7|TRBV20-1
TGCAGTGCTACGGGGGCGCTCGAGCAGTACTTC
CSATGALEQYF
>14|few|-|TRBJ2-1|TRBV5-1
TGCGCCAGCAGACCGGGAGAGCGTTACAATGAGCAGTTCTTC
CASRPGERYNEQFF
>14|-|-|TRBJ2-7|TRBV20-1
TGCAGTGCTATCACGGATACGTGGCCCTACGAGCAGTACTTC
CSAITDTWPYEQYF
>16|many|TRBD2|TRBJ2-5|TRBV4-1
TGCGCCAGCAGCCAAGCCGCTCTAGCGGGCCAAGAGACCCAGTACTTC
CASSQAALAGQETQYF
>14|many|TRBD1|TRBJ2-7|TRBV20-1
TGCAGTGCGGAACGACAGGGCCAATCCTACGAGCAGTACTTC
CSAERQGQSYEQYF
>15|few|TRBD1|TRBJ1-5|TRBV20-1
TGCAGTGCTGGAGGGACAGGGAGGAACAATCAGCCCCAGCATTTT
CSAGGTGRNNQPQHF
>15|few|-|TRBJ2-1|TRBV5-4
TGTGCCAGCAGCTTGGACGGACTCGGCTACAATGAGCAGTTCTTC
CASSLDGLGYNEQFF
>10|many|-|TRBJ2-1|TRBV7-9
TGTGCCAGCAGCTCTGCGGCCCGGTTCTTC
CASSSAARFF
>14|few|TRBD1|TRBJ1-1|TRBV3-1
TGTGCCAGCAGCCAAGTGGGACAGGGGGGTGAAGCTTTCTTT
CASSQVGQGGEAFF
>15|few|TRBD1|TRBJ2-5|TRBV6-5
TGTGCCAGCAGTTCCCTAGACTACCCAGGGGGGACCCAGTACTTC
CASSSLDYPGGTQYF
>13|-|-|TRBJ1-2|TRBV30
TGTGCCTGGCGCAGGGAGCTTGGCTATGGCTACACCTTC
CAWRRELGYGYTF
>14|-|-|TRBJ1-4|TRBV27
TGTGCCAGCAGTTTCGGCAGGGGTGACGAAAAACTGTTTTTT
CASSFGRGDEKLFF
>13|many|-|TRBJ2-3|TRBV29-1
TGCAGCGTTGAATGGGCGGGCACAGATACGCAGTATTTT
CSVEWAGTDTQYF
>13|-|-|TRBJ2-7|TRBV6-2/TRBV6-3
TGTGCCAGCAGAATCTCAGGGGTAGGCGAGCAGTACTTC
CASRISGVGEQYF
>16|-|-|TRBJ2-7|TRBV20-1
TGCAGTGCTAGAGGTTGGGAAGGCAGGGTAGAAGACGAGCAGTACTTC
CSARGWEGRVEDEQYF